A selection of T cell receptor beta chains follows, all from one sample in a study of T cell repertoires in cytomegalovirus infection. No antigen has been identified for these receptors. TCRdb re-derived calls from the reads in MiXCR, one entry per CDR3 protein. The repertoire has about 920,000 distinct CDR3 sequences, approximately 31% of them found once; the top ten carry around 15%. This sample comprised cultured CD8+ T cells from PBMCs, obtained from culture after CMV antigen stimulation. The receptor source for this set is a human donor in good health (CMV status not recorded). Some clones in this sample may be carry-over from other donors' samples. The CDR3 runs from the conserved cysteine through the conserved F or W. A D gene is named only where the DNA matches it firmly. Only some rows state a clone size, as once, few, many or a class for expanded clones.

V gene	clone size	D gene	J gene	CDR3 protein	CDR3 DNA
TRBV15	-	TRBD1	TRBJ1-1	CATSRNNLQGADTEAFF	TGTGCCACCAGCAGGAATAACTTACAGGGGGCGGACACTGAAGCTTTCTTT
TRBV19	-	TRBD2	TRBJ2-3	CASCAGGTTDTQYF	TGTGCCAGTTGCGCGGGGGGGACCACAGATACGCAGTATTTT
TRBV27	-	-	TRBJ2-5	CASSLMTGNYQETQYF	TGTGCCAGCAGTCTAATGACAGGAAACTACCAAGAGACCCAGTACTTC
TRBV13	few	-	TRBJ1-2	CASSPQLSYYGYTF	TGTGCCAGCAGCCCCCAACTGAGCTACTATGGCTACACCTTC
TRBV12-3/TRBV12-4	few	TRBD1	TRBJ2-3	CASSPGQGRSTDTQYF	TGTGCCAGCAGTCCCGGACAGGGGCGTAGCACAGATACGCAGTATTTT
TRBV12-3/TRBV12-4	many	TRBD1	TRBJ1-2	CASSSTGETNYGYTF	TGTGCCAGCAGCTCGACAGGGGAGACCAACTATGGCTACACCTTC
TRBV14	-	TRBD1	TRBJ1-2	CASSQRQGIYGYTF	TGTGCCAGCAGCCAAAGACAGGGGATCTATGGCTACACCTTC
TRBV27	once	-	TRBJ2-3	CASSLTWGLQDTQYF	TGTGCCAGCAGTTTAACGTGGGGATTACAAGATACGCAGTATTTT
TRBV6-2/TRBV6-3	few	TRBD1	TRBJ2-2	CATVGQGAISGELFF	TGTGCCACGGTGGGGCAGGGGGCCATATCCGGGGAGCTGTTTTTT
TRBV11-1	-	TRBD1	TRBJ2-7	CASSLLAGGITYEQYF	TGTGCCAGCAGCTTACTGGCAGGGGGAATAACCTACGAGCAGTACTTC
TRBV10-3	-	-	TRBJ1-4	CAISEGTREGLFF	TGTGCCATCAGTGAGGGGACTCGAGAGGGACTGTTTTTT
TRBV7-6	few	-	TRBJ2-7	CASSLQPDPSYEQYF	TGTGCCAGCAGCTTACAGCCAGACCCGTCCTACGAGCAGTACTTC
TRBV27	-	TRBD1	TRBJ2-3	CASSTQPKDRGHADTQYF	TGTGCCAGCAGTACCCAACCGAAGGACAGGGGGCATGCAGATACGCAGTATTTT
TRBV7-8	-	-	TRBJ2-4	CASSLSNIQYF	TGTGCCAGCAGCTTATCGAACATTCAGTACTTC
TRBV6-5	-	TRBD1	TRBJ1-5	CASSPRDRVFSNQPQHF	TGTGCCAGCAGTCCCCGGGACAGGGTTTTTAGCAATCAGCCCCAGCATTTT
TRBV7-6	-	TRBD1	TRBJ1-2	CASSLVDRAYYGYTF	TGTGCCAGCAGCTTAGTGGACAGGGCTTACTATGGCTACACCTTC
TRBV7-6	many	TRBD1	TRBJ2-1	CASSLPRTGYSYNEQFF	TGTGCCAGCAGCTTACCCAGGACAGGGTACTCCTACAATGAGCAGTTCTTC
TRBV4-1	few	TRBD2	TRBJ2-7	CASSQLASGGGYEQYF	TGCGCCAGCAGCCAGCTTGCTAGCGGGGGGGGCTACGAGCAGTACTTC
TRBV4-1	few	-	TRBJ1-6	CASSQDAGANSPLHF	TGCGCCAGCAGCCAAGATGCAGGGGCTAATTCACCCCTCCACTTT
TRBV7-9	few	TRBD1	TRBJ1-5	CASSDSRGQGVVNQPQHF	TGTGCCAGCAGCGATTCCCGCGGACAGGGGGTGGTTAATCAGCCCCAGCATTTT